The present T cell receptor (beta chain) was sequenced within a study of T cell repertoires in cytomegalovirus infection. Note on this clonotype: No antigen is known for it.

Study outcomes and limitations: In two of eight donors, the top clonotype was HLA-C-restricted CMV-specific.

V was trimmed by 1 base and J by 1 base, leaving 10 bases between them. The CDR3 covers 15 residues. Germline CDR1 LGHNA, CDR2 YSLEER. TCRdb reanalysed the reads using MiXCR and keeps one entry per CDR3 protein. This table has some 800,000 distinct CDR3 sequences, 32% appearing once. The source is a human donor in good health (CMV status not recorded). Some clones in this sample may be carry-over from other donors' samples. This sequence joins TRBV4-3 and TRBJ1-2; D remains ambiguous. Sequences were derived from cultured CD8+ T cells from PBMCs, sampled from culture after CMV antigen stimulation. The CDR3 nucleotides are TGCGCCAGCAGCCAAGTCCCCGGGAGTAACTATGGCTACACCTTC. This translates into CASSQVPGSNYGYTF.